The next 10 T cell receptor beta chains were all read from a single sample in a study of blood T cell repertoires in COVID-19 (dated by TCRdb to about 2020). The library was made by the immunoSEQ multiplex PCR assay. The table was pulled from immuneACCESS by TCRdb, which kept in-frame rearrangements only. Such tables lose some clones; where checked, under half of the loss comes from unresolved V genes, and the rest has no known cause. Counted in this sample were approximately 140,000 clones; 87% of them appeared once. The top ten clonotypes cover about 6% of the sample. The sequencing sample was made of peripheral blood. Receptors were obtained from a man aged 80 or over with acute or convalescent COVID-19.

This sequence joins TRBV7-2 and TRBJ2-2, with TRBD1 identical over 8 bases. V shed 7 bases and J 4 bases; nucleotides not matched to a gene: 8. Germline CDR1 is SGHTA and CDR2 is FQGNSA. The CDR3 consists of 15 residues. The CDR3 DNA sequence: TGTGCCAGCATCACGGACAGGGTGGGCACCGGGGAGCTGTTTTTT. This encodes CASITDRVGTGELFF.

The chain has TRBV15 and TRBJ2-7; 11 bases align to TRBD2. Germline lookup yields CDR1 LNHNV and CDR2 YYDKDF (reference sequence). This CDR3 comprises 15 residues. V shed 6 bases and J 9 bases; nucleotides not matched to a gene: 13. The CDR3 loop is CATRSQGLAEGGQYF. Here the CDR3 DNA reads TGTGCCACCAGATCGCAGGGACTAGCGGAGGGAGGGCAGTACTTC.

The J gene is TRBJ1-1, the V gene TRBV30, with D possibly TRBD1 on 6 matching bases. Germline V gives CDR1 GTSNPN, CDR2 SVGIG (reference sequence). The germline V and J ends were trimmed by 3 bases and 2 bases, with 13 bases remaining between them. The CDR3 is made up of 14 amino acids. CDR3 sequence (DNA): TGTGCCTGGAGCCTTACAGGGACCAACACTGAAGCTTTCTTT. Translating gives CAWSLTGTNTEAFF. Combining the CDR3 with reference TRBV30 and TRBJ1-1 gives the whole variable domain SQTIHQWPATLVQPVGSPLSLECTVEGTSNPNLYWYRQAAGRGLQLLFYSVGIGQISSEVPQNLSASRPQDRQFILSSKKLLLSDSGFYLCAWSLTGTNTEAFFGQGTRLTVV.

The chain joins TRBV6-6 to TRBJ2-7; D perhaps matches TRBD2 (5 bases). CDR3 size: 15 residues. V was pared by 4 bases and J by 0 bases, with 13 bases between. Germline V lookup: CDR1 MNHNY, CDR2 SVGAGI (reference sequence). As DNA, the CDR3 is TGTGCCAGCAGTTGGAGCGGCCAATACTCCTACGAGCAGTACTTC. The encoded protein is CASSWSGQYSYEQYF.

This rearrangement joins TRBV5-1 to TRBJ2-1; 14 bases map to TRBD2. The V gene's germline CDR1 is SGHRS and CDR2 YFSETQ. The length of the CDR3 is 15 residues. Unmatched junction bases numbered 5, after V lost 4 bases and J lost 8 bases. This CDR3 is CASSLGTSGRYEQFF. CDR3 nucleotide sequence: TGCGCCAGCAGCCTCGGGACTAGCGGGAGATATGAGCAGTTCTTC. The variable domain in full, completed from reference TRBV5-1 and TRBJ2-1, reads KAGVTQTPRYLIKTRGQQVTLSCSPISGHRSVSWYQQTPGQGLQFLFEYFSETQRNKGNFPGRFSGRQFSNSRSEMNVSTLELGDSALYLCASSLGTSGRYEQFFGPGTRLTVL.

V is TRBV19 and J is TRBJ2-1; 9 nucleotides align to TRBD2. The CDR3 has 16 residues. V was clipped by 4 bases and J by 2 bases; unmatched bases: 6. Germline values: CDR1 LNHDA, CDR2 SQIVND (reference sequence). The CDR3 region is CASSSSGSSTYNEQFF. For the CDR3, the DNA is TGTGCCAGTAGTAGTAGCGGGAGTAGCACCTACAATGAGCAGTTCTTC. Complete variable domain (other parts from reference TRBV19 and TRBJ2-1): DGGITQSPKYLFRKEGQNVTLSCEQNLNHDAMYWYRQDPGQGLRLIYYSQIVNDFQKGDIAEGYSVSREKKESFPLTVTSAQKNPTAFYLCASSSSGSSTYNEQFFGPGTRLTVL.

This clone was observed a single time. This chain uses TRBV11-2 with TRBJ1-1, with TRBD1 matching over 8 bases. Unmatched junction bases numbered 0, after V lost 3 bases and J lost 3 bases. The CDR3 is 13 amino acids. CDR1 SGHAT and CDR2 FQNNGV come from the germline V gene. The chain's CDR3 is CASSLDRDTEAFF. CDR3 coding DNA: TGTGCCAGCAGCTTGGACAGGGACACTGAAGCTTTCTTT.

The chain couples TRBV18 to TRBJ1-1; D not resolved. Trimming removed 3 bases from V and 5 bases from J, with 7 bases in between. The CDR3 totals 12 residues. Per germline, CDR1 KGHSH and CDR2 LQKENI. CDR3 region: CASSPKRTEAFF. The CDR3 nucleotides read TGTGCCAGCTCACCTAAGCGAACTGAAGCTTTCTTT.

The chain has TRBV19 and TRBJ1-2, with D possibly TRBD1 on 5 matching bases. The germline CDR1 and CDR2 sequences are LNHDA and SQIVND (reference sequence). The CDR3 length is 15 residues. Trimming removed 6 bases at V and 1 base at J, with 15 bases between. Here the CDR3 reads CASSLRGADNYGYTF. The DNA for the CDR3 is TGTGCCAGTAGCCTACGTGGGGCGGATAACTATGGCTACACCTTC.

The V call is TRBV7-8, the J call TRBJ1-5; D is possibly TRBD1 (5 bases). Trimming removed 5 bases at V and 5 bases at J, with 13 bases between. Germline CDR1 SGHVS, CDR2 FQNEAQ. The CDR3 runs to 14 residues. CDR3 nucleotide sequence: TGTGCCAGCAGCCCTCTCGGGGGGGATCAGCCCCAGCATTTT. The encoded protein is CASSPLGGDQPQHF.